This TCR beta chain was recovered during a study of blood T cell repertoires in COVID-19. About the research overall: Acute-phase and convalescent COVID-19 samples originated in the United States, Italy and Spain. PBMCs, B-cell-depleted T cells, or T cells were the source of the cDNA or gDNA that made up the material.

In the source study's methods: Reference gene primer amplification gave estimated nucleated cell counts. The protocol was immunoSEQ multiplex PCR, while the TCRdb copy is restricted to in-frame clones and leaves out a portion. V and J calls and clone size are copied from that table; D and trimming were computed from the DNA. Among approximately 150,000 clones listed, about 80% were seen once. Germline assignment: CDR1 SGHDT and CDR2 YYEEEE. Unmatched junction bases numbered 5, after V lost 5 bases and J lost 4 bases. CDR3 length: 15 amino acids. The TCR comes from a man between 65 and 80 years old with active or convalescent COVID-19. The sample consisted of peripheral blood. The rearrangement links TRBV5-6 to TRBJ2-3, with TRBD1 matching over 12 bases. The CDR3 bases are TGTGCCAGCAGGGGACAGGGGGCCCCTCCAGATACGCAGTATTTT. Translated, it gives CASRGQGAPPDTQYF.